The rows below give T cell receptor beta chains drawn from one sample of a study of blood T cell repertoires in COVID-19. Only in-frame clones appear in the TCRdb table, and some are missing; sequencing was by immunoSEQ multiplex PCR. The data hold 110,000 to 150,000 clones, with 70% to 85% observed a single time. The sequencing input was PBMCs or T cells enriched from blood (not recorded which). These receptor sequences come from a young woman who had been exposed to COVID-19. CDR3s include the opening cysteine and the closing phenylalanine or tryptophan. Fields, in order: D gene, V gene, clone size, J gene, CDR3 protein, CDR3 DNA. D genes are given only for firm matches. Clone size is stated in some rows and not others, as once, few, many or a class when expanded.

D: -
V: TRBV18
size: -
J: TRBJ2-5
CDR3: CASSRTQEETQYF
DNA: TGTGCCAGCTCACGGACTCAGGAAGAGACCCAGTACTTC

D: TRBD1
V: TRBV6-1
size: -
J: TRBJ1-5
CDR3: CASSEGQVINQPQHF
DNA: TGTGCCAGCAGTGAGGGACAGGTGATCAATCAGCCCCAGCATTTT

D: TRBD1
V: TRBV4-1
size: -
J: TRBJ1-4
CDR3: CASALTGINEKLFF
DNA: TGCGCCAGCGCCCTGACAGGGATTAATGAAAAACTGTTTTTT

D: TRBD2
V: TRBV3-1/TRBV3-2
size: -
J: TRBJ2-3
CDR3: CASSTHGTSHPYF
DNA: TGTGCCAGCAGCACACACGGGACTAGTCATCCGTATTTT

D: TRBD2
V: TRBV9
size: -
J: TRBJ2-1
CDR3: CASSDSGSLSYNEQFF
DNA: TGTGCCAGCAGCGATAGCGGGAGCCTCTCCTACAATGAGCAGTTCTTC

D: TRBD2
V: TRBV11-2
size: -
J: TRBJ2-1
CDR3: CASSLVGTGRSSYNEQFF
DNA: TGTGCCAGCAGCTTAGTGGGAACCGGGAGGAGCTCCTACAATGAGCAGTTCTTC

D: TRBD1
V: TRBV4-1
size: -
J: TRBJ1-1
CDR3: CASSQTPGGAGTEAFF
DNA: TGCGCCAGCAGCCAAACCCCAGGGGGCGCGGGGACTGAAGCTTTCTTT

D: -
V: TRBV18
size: -
J: TRBJ2-1
CDR3: CASSPTSGAHSEQFF
DNA: TGTGCCAGCTCACCGACCTCTGGGGCACACAGTGAGCAGTTCTTC

D: -
V: TRBV5-1
size: -
J: TRBJ2-7
CDR3: CASSLSGQGYEQYF
DNA: TGCGCCAGCAGCTTGTCAGGGCAGGGTTACGAGCAGTACTTC

D: -
V: TRBV12-3/TRBV12-4
size: -
J: TRBJ2-1
CDR3: CASTLGGNEQFF
DNA: TGTGCCAGCACTCTCGGAGGGAATGAGCAGTTCTTC

D: TRBD1
V: TRBV4-1
size: -
J: TRBJ1-2
CDR3: CASSPRDRGQVSYGYTF
DNA: TGCGCCAGCAGCCCCAGGGACAGGGGGCAGGTTAGCTATGGCTACACCTTC

D: -
V: TRBV4-1
size: -
J: TRBJ2-5
CDR3: CASSQDPVSATQYF
DNA: TGCGCCAGCAGCCAAGATCCAGTATCCGCGACCCAGTACTTC

D: -
V: TRBV11-2
size: once
J: TRBJ2-7
CDR3: CASSSLDEQYF
DNA: TGTGCCAGCAGCTCCCTAGACGAGCAGTACTTC

D: -
V: TRBV7-8
size: few
J: TRBJ2-5
CDR3: CASSGLGTPKETQYF
DNA: TGTGCCAGCAGCGGCCTTGGGACTCCAAAAGAGACCCAGTACTTC

D: -
V: TRBV28
size: once
J: TRBJ1-1
CDR3: CASNFHVSLGGEAFF
DNA: TGTGCCAGCAACTTTCACGTATCGCTAGGAGGTGAAGCTTTCTTT

D: TRBD1
V: TRBV6-5
size: -
J: TRBJ2-3
CDR3: CASSYKSRGRPDTQYF
DNA: TGTGCCAGCAGTTACAAGAGCAGGGGGCGGCCAGATACGCAGTATTTT

D: -
V: TRBV7-2
size: once
J: TRBJ2-2
CDR3: CASTLPSTGPNTGELFF
DNA: TGTGCCAGCACCCTTCCCAGTACAGGACCGAACACCGGGGAGCTGTTTTTT

D: TRBD2
V: TRBV9
size: -
J: TRBJ2-1
CDR3: CASSVEEGRERQFF
DNA: TGTGCCAGCAGCGTAGAGGAGGGGAGGGAGCGTCAGTTCTTC

D: TRBD2
V: TRBV30
size: once
J: TRBJ2-7
CDR3: CAWSIYLGLVSYEQYF
DNA: TGTGCCTGGAGTATATATCTGGGACTAGTCTCCTACGAGCAGTACTTC

D: TRBD1
V: TRBV28
size: once
J: TRBJ2-7
CDR3: CASRRTGYEQYF
DNA: TGTGCCAGCAGGCGGACAGGCTACGAGCAGTACTTC

D: -
V: TRBV28
size: -
J: TRBJ1-5
CDR3: CAIGGGARPPQHF
DNA: TGTGCCATAGGGGGTGGGGCGCGTCCGCCCCAGCATTTT

D: -
V: TRBV28
size: -
J: TRBJ2-7
CDR3: CASSDPSRVTYEQYF
DNA: TGTGCCAGCAGTGACCCCTCGCGGGTGACCTACGAGCAGTACTTC

D: -
V: TRBV9
size: once
J: TRBJ2-1
CDR3: CASSVSPGASTYNEQFF
DNA: TGTGCCAGCAGCGTGTCCCCAGGGGCATCTACCTACAATGAGCAGTTCTTC

D: -
V: TRBV29-1
size: once
J: TRBJ1-1
CDR3: CSVGGGPNTEAFF
DNA: TGCAGCGTCGGGGGGGGCCCAAACACTGAAGCTTTCTTT

D: -
V: TRBV14
size: -
J: TRBJ1-6
CDR3: CASSGGLLAGSPLHF
DNA: TGTGCCAGCAGCGGGGGACTCTTGGCGGGTTCACCCCTCCACTTT

D: -
V: TRBV28
size: -
J: TRBJ2-2
CDR3: CASSLRGAGRGELFF
DNA: TGTGCCAGCAGTTTACGGGGGGCCGGGCGCGGGGAGCTGTTTTTT

D: TRBD2
V: TRBV29-1
size: once
J: TRBJ2-2
CDR3: CSVWGGRTNTGELFF
DNA: TGCAGCGTTTGGGGGGGACGGACGAACACCGGGGAGCTGTTTTTT

D: TRBD1
V: TRBV7-3
size: -
J: TRBJ2-1
CDR3: CASSFDRGAYNEQFF
DNA: TGTGCCAGCAGCTTTGACAGGGGCGCCTACAATGAGCAGTTCTTC

D: TRBD1
V: TRBV18
size: -
J: TRBJ1-6
CDR3: CASYRGLNSPLHF
DNA: TGTGCCAGCTACAGGGGTTTGAATTCACCCCTCCACTTT